A selection of T cell receptor beta chains follows, all from one sample in a study of graft-versus-host responses after intestinal transplantation. Assay: immunoSEQ multiplex PCR; the TCRdb copy retains only in-frame clones and omits some. The sample contains 98,000 or so clones, more than 85% of which appear only once. Their antigens remain unidentified. The sample was unstimulated CD4+ T cells sorted from spleen or lymph node cells, taken before intestinal transplant. These receptors were taken from a human donor who received an intestinal transplant. Each CDR3 is given with its conserved first and last residue. The order of the fields is J gene, clone size, D gene, V gene, CDR3 protein, CDR3 DNA. A D gene is named only where the DNA matches it firmly. Clone size is stated in some rows and not others, as once, few, many or a class when expanded.

j_call: TRBJ1-2
clone_size: few
d_call: TRBD1
v_call: TRBV5-6
cdr3_aa: CASSLYQGDRYTF
cdr3_nt: TGTGCCAGCAGCTTGTACCAGGGGGATCGCTACACCTTC

j_call: TRBJ2-1
clone_size: -
d_call: -
v_call: TRBV9
cdr3_aa: CASSEGGAYNEQFF
cdr3_nt: TGTGCCAGCAGCGAGGGCGGAGCTTACAATGAGCAGTTCTTC

j_call: TRBJ2-7
clone_size: -
d_call: -
v_call: TRBV9
cdr3_aa: CASSVRGTGVDEQYF
cdr3_nt: TGTGCCAGCAGCGTCCGAGGAACGGGAGTGGATGAGCAGTACTTC

j_call: TRBJ2-4
clone_size: few
d_call: TRBD2
v_call: TRBV6-5
cdr3_aa: CASSYSAGLAANIQYF
cdr3_nt: TGTGCCAGCAGTTACTCGGCGGGACTAGCGGCAAACATTCAGTACTTC

j_call: TRBJ1-6
clone_size: -
d_call: TRBD1
v_call: TRBV19
cdr3_aa: CASSLQGARNNSPLHF
cdr3_nt: TGTGCCAGTAGCTTACAGGGGGCGCGGAATAATTCACCCCTCCACTTT

j_call: TRBJ1-2
clone_size: -
d_call: -
v_call: TRBV19
cdr3_aa: CASSRSGSNRKTYGYTF
cdr3_nt: TGTGCCAGTAGTAGGAGTGGGTCAAATCGAAAGACCTATGGCTACACCTTC

j_call: TRBJ2-7
clone_size: once
d_call: -
v_call: TRBV7-3
cdr3_aa: CASSSRPGPEYEQYF
cdr3_nt: TGTGCCAGCAGCAGTAGACCGGGCCCGGAATACGAGCAGTACTTC

j_call: TRBJ1-1
clone_size: -
d_call: TRBD1
v_call: TRBV9
cdr3_aa: CASSVGTAMNTEAFF
cdr3_nt: TGTGCCAGCAGCGTCGGGACAGCGATGAACACTGAAGCTTTCTTT

j_call: TRBJ2-7
clone_size: once
d_call: TRBD1
v_call: TRBV6-1
cdr3_aa: CASRETGGTHEQYF
cdr3_nt: TGTGCCAGCAGAGAAACAGGGGGCACCCACGAGCAGTACTTC

j_call: TRBJ1-2
clone_size: -
d_call: TRBD1
v_call: TRBV5-1
cdr3_aa: CASSLLAGGGYGYTF
cdr3_nt: TGCGCCAGCAGCTTGCTTGCAGGGGGAGGCTATGGCTACACCTTC

j_call: TRBJ2-1
clone_size: -
d_call: TRBD2
v_call: TRBV15
cdr3_aa: CATSRGGGGYNEQFF
cdr3_nt: TGTGCCACCAGCAGAGGTGGGGGGGGTTACAATGAGCAGTTCTTC

j_call: TRBJ2-3
clone_size: -
d_call: TRBD2
v_call: TRBV5-4
cdr3_aa: CASSHPSGRKGGDTQYF
cdr3_nt: TGTGCCAGCAGCCACCCTAGCGGGAGAAAGGGGGGAGATACGCAGTATTTT

j_call: TRBJ1-5
clone_size: -
d_call: -
v_call: TRBV19
cdr3_aa: CASSIPGSGQPQHF
cdr3_nt: TGTGCCAGTAGTATCCCAGGGTCGGGGCAGCCCCAGCATTTT

j_call: TRBJ1-1
clone_size: -
d_call: TRBD1
v_call: TRBV5-6
cdr3_aa: CASSHARGPTEAFF
cdr3_nt: TGTGCCAGCAGCCATGCCAGGGGGCCCACTGAAGCTTTCTTT

j_call: TRBJ1-3
clone_size: -
d_call: -
v_call: TRBV5-5
cdr3_aa: CASSPASVNTIYF
cdr3_nt: TGTGCCAGCAGCCCAGCCTCGGTGAACACCATATATTTT

j_call: TRBJ2-1
clone_size: -
d_call: TRBD2
v_call: TRBV11-2
cdr3_aa: CASSLLSGGLNEQFF
cdr3_nt: TGTGCCAGCAGCTTATTGAGCGGGGGCCTCAATGAGCAGTTCTTC

j_call: TRBJ2-2
clone_size: once
d_call: TRBD1
v_call: TRBV29-1
cdr3_aa: CSVRGQENTGELFF
cdr3_nt: TGCAGCGTTCGAGGACAGGAGAACACCGGGGAGCTGTTTTTT

j_call: TRBJ2-7
clone_size: -
d_call: -
v_call: TRBV10-1
cdr3_aa: CASSESFGRTAYEQYF
cdr3_nt: TGCGCCAGCAGTGAGTCGTTTGGTAGGACAGCCTACGAGCAGTACTTC

j_call: TRBJ2-1
clone_size: once
d_call: TRBD2
v_call: TRBV7-9
cdr3_aa: CASSLPGLAGVPYNEQFF
cdr3_nt: TGTGCCAGCAGCCTACCGGGACTAGCGGGAGTCCCCTACAATGAGCAGTTCTTC

j_call: TRBJ2-7
clone_size: -
d_call: -
v_call: TRBV7-9
cdr3_aa: CASSFAGAYEQYF
cdr3_nt: TGTGCCAGCAGCTTTGCAGGCGCCTACGAGCAGTACTTC

j_call: TRBJ2-1
clone_size: -
d_call: -
v_call: TRBV2
cdr3_aa: CASSEARWDDEQFF
cdr3_nt: TGTGCCAGCAGTGAGGCCCGGTGGGACGATGAGCAGTTCTTC

j_call: TRBJ2-3
clone_size: -
d_call: -
v_call: TRBV19
cdr3_aa: CASTPGRWGTDTQYF
cdr3_nt: TGTGCCAGTACCCCGGGGAGATGGGGCACAGATACGCAGTATTTT

j_call: TRBJ1-6
clone_size: -
d_call: TRBD1
v_call: TRBV4-1
cdr3_aa: CASSQVDRGYNSPLHF
cdr3_nt: TGCGCCAGCAGCCAAGTGGACAGGGGATATAATTCACCCCTCCACTTT

j_call: TRBJ1-1
clone_size: -
d_call: -
v_call: TRBV19
cdr3_aa: CASRGQMNTEAFF
cdr3_nt: TGTGCCAGCCGAGGGCAGATGAACACTGAAGCTTTCTTT

j_call: TRBJ1-5
clone_size: -
d_call: TRBD1
v_call: TRBV10-2
cdr3_aa: CASSETRDRVMWSNQPQHF
cdr3_nt: TGCGCCAGCAGTGAGACCCGGGACAGGGTGATGTGGAGCAATCAGCCCCAGCATTTT

j_call: TRBJ2-7
clone_size: -
d_call: -
v_call: TRBV5-6
cdr3_aa: CASSFQALTTYEQYF
cdr3_nt: TGTGCCAGCAGCTTTCAGGCGCTTACCACCTACGAGCAGTACTTC

j_call: TRBJ2-1
clone_size: -
d_call: -
v_call: TRBV29-1
cdr3_aa: CSARPGVKNEQFF
cdr3_nt: TGCAGCGCGCGGCCAGGCGTCAAAAATGAGCAGTTCTTC

j_call: TRBJ2-1
clone_size: -
d_call: TRBD2
v_call: TRBV2
cdr3_aa: CASLPSGRTSSYNEQFF
cdr3_nt: TGTGCCAGCCTGCCTAGCGGGAGGACGAGCTCCTACAATGAGCAGTTCTTC

j_call: TRBJ2-7
clone_size: -
d_call: -
v_call: TRBV2
cdr3_aa: CASSSASMQYF
cdr3_nt: TGTGCCAGCAGTTCGGCCTCGATGCAGTACTTC

j_call: TRBJ2-7
clone_size: -
d_call: TRBD2
v_call: TRBV5-1
cdr3_aa: CASSLGSGSAYEQYF
cdr3_nt: TGCGCCAGCAGCTTGGGTAGCGGGTCAGCCTACGAGCAGTACTTC

j_call: TRBJ1-3
clone_size: once
d_call: -
v_call: TRBV7-9
cdr3_aa: CASSLSGHSGNTIYF
cdr3_nt: TGTGCCAGCAGCTTATCAGGACACTCTGGAAACACCATATATTTT

j_call: TRBJ1-5
clone_size: -
d_call: -
v_call: TRBV10-1
cdr3_aa: CASSNKDNQPQHF
cdr3_nt: TGCGCCAGCAGCAACAAGGATAATCAGCCCCAGCATTTT

j_call: TRBJ2-1
clone_size: -
d_call: -
v_call: TRBV4-3
cdr3_aa: CASSLLGYEQFF
cdr3_nt: TGCGCCAGCAGCCTCCTGGGTTATGAGCAGTTCTTC

j_call: TRBJ1-5
clone_size: -
d_call: -
v_call: TRBV5-1
cdr3_aa: CASSLGDLAGGQPQHF
cdr3_nt: TGCGCCAGCAGCTTGGGTGATTTGGCCGGCGGGCAGCCCCAGCATTTT

j_call: TRBJ1-6
clone_size: -
d_call: -
v_call: TRBV30
cdr3_aa: CAWCFETENSPLHF
cdr3_nt: TGTGCCTGGTGTTTCGAGACCGAGAATTCACCCCTCCACTTT

j_call: TRBJ2-5
clone_size: -
d_call: -
v_call: TRBV6-1
cdr3_aa: CASSPLKYF
cdr3_nt: TGTGCCAGCAGCCCCCTAAAGTACTTC

j_call: TRBJ2-3
clone_size: -
d_call: TRBD1
v_call: TRBV5-1
cdr3_aa: CASSWNGQGTDTQYF
cdr3_nt: TGCGCCAGCAGCTGGAATGGACAGGGAACAGATACGCAGTATTTT

j_call: TRBJ1-5
clone_size: -
d_call: -
v_call: TRBV6-5
cdr3_aa: CASSGVSRGPQPQHF
cdr3_nt: TGTGCCAGCAGTGGGGTCTCCCGGGGTCCTCAGCCCCAGCATTTT

j_call: TRBJ1-5
clone_size: -
d_call: TRBD1
v_call: TRBV6-1
cdr3_aa: CASRDRGGNQPQHF
cdr3_nt: TGTGCCAGCAGAGACAGGGGTGGCAATCAGCCCCAGCATTTT

j_call: TRBJ2-5
clone_size: -
d_call: -
v_call: TRBV7-9
cdr3_aa: CASSYAGGTEETQYF
cdr3_nt: TGTGCCAGCAGCTACGCCGGGGGTACTGAAGAGACCCAGTACTTC